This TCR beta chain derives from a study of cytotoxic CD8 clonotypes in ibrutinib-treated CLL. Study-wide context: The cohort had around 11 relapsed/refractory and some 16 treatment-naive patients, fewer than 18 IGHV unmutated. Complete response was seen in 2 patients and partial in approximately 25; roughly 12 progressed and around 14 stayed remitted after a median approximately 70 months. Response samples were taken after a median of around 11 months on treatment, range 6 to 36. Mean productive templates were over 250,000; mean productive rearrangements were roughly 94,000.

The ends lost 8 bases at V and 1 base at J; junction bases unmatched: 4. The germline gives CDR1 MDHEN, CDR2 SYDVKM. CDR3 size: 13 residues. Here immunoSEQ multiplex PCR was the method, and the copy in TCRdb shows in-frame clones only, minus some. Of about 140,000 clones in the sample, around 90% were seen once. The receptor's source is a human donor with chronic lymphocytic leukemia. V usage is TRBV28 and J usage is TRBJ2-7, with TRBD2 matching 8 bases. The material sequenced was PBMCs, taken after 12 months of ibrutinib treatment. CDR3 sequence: CASLGLVSYEQYF. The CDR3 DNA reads TGTGCCAGCCTGGGACTAGTATCCTACGAGCAGTACTTC.